This T cell receptor (beta chain) originates from a study of cytomegalovirus exposure and HLA in healthy donors. Study-level results: In an earlier analysis, in roughly 580 donors, most V segments appeared productive either ~87% or ~30% of the time.

A word on this clone: Antigen: not known.

The PCR employed 60 Vbeta primers together with 13 Jbeta primers. Sequencing was performed with immunoSEQ multiplex PCR; in TCRdb, only in-frame clones are kept and a portion is missing. The top ten clones hold approximately 4.5% of a sample with tens of thousands of clones, around 78% of them seen once. Germline V gene data show CDR1 as LGHNA and CDR2 as YNFKEQ. The CDR3 has 15 residues. Trimming removed 9 bases from V and 5 bases from J, with 19 bases in between. The sample comprised PBMCs. The chain uses TRBV4-2 and TRBJ2-2; D might be TRBD2 (7 bases). The receptor was derived from a man aged 40-49 years in good health and CMV-seronegative. This CDR3 reads CASGGGQSGTGELFF. In DNA, the CDR3 is TGTGCCAGTGGGGGGGGGCAATCTGGGACCGGGGAGCTGTTTTTT.